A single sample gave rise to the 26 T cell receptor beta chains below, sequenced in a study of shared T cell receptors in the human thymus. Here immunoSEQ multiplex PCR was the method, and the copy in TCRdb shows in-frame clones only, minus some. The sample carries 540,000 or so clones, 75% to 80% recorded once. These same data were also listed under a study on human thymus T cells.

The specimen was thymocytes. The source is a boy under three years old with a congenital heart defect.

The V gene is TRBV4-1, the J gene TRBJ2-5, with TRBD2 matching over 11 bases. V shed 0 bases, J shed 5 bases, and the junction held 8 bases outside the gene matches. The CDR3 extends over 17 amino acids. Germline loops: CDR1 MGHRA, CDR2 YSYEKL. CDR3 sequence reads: CASSQEWVAGGGETQYF. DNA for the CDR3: TGCGCCAGCAGCCAAGAATGGGTAGCGGGAGGGGGGGAGACCCAGTACTTC.

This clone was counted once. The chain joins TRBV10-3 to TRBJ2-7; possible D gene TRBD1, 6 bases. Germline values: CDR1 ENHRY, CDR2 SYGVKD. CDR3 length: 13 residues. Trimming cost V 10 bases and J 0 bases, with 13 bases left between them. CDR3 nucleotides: TGTGCCACCGTTCCGGGACACTCCTACGAGCAGTACTTC. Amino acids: CATVPGHSYEQYF.

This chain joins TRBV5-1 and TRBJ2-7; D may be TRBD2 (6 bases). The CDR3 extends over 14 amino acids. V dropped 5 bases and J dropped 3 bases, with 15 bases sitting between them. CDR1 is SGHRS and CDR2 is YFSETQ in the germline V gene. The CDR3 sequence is CASRCTGLDYEQYF. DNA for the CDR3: TGCGCCAGCAGGTGTACGGGACTCGACTACGAGCAGTACTTC. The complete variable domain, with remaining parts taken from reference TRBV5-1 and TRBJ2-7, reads KAGVTQTPRYLIKTRGQQVTLSCSPISGHRSVSWYQQTPGQGLQFLFEYFSETQRNKGNFPGRFSGRQFSNSRSEMNVSTLELGDSALYLCASRCTGLDYEQYFGPGTRLTVT.

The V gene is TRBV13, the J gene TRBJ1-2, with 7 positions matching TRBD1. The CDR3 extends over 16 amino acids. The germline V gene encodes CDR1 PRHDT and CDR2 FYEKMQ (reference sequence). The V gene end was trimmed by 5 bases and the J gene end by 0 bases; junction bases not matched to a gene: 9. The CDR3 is CASSPGQEGANYGYTF. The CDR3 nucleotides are TGTGCCAGCAGCCCCGGACAGGAGGGGGCTAACTATGGCTACACCTTC.

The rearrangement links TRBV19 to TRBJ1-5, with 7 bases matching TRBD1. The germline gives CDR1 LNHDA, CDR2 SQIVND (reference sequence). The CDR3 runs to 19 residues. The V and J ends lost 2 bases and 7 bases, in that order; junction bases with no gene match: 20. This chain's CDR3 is CASSIKSRQGKNWQQPQHF. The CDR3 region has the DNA TGTGCCAGTAGTATAAAGTCGCGACAGGGAAAGAACTGGCAACAGCCCCAGCATTTT.

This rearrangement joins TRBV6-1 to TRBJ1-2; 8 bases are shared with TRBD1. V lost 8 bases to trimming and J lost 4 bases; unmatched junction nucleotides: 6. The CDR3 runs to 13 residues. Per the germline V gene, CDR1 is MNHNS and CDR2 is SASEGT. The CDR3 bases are TGTGCCAGCGGACAGGGAAAAAGCTATGGCTACACCTTC. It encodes CASGQGKSYGYTF.

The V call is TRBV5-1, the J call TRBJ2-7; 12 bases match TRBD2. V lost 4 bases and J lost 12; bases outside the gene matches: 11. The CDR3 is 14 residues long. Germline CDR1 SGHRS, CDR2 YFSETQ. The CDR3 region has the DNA TGCGCCAGCAGCCCGGGACTAGCGGGCAGGTTTGGGTACTTC. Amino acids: CASSPGLAGRFGYF.

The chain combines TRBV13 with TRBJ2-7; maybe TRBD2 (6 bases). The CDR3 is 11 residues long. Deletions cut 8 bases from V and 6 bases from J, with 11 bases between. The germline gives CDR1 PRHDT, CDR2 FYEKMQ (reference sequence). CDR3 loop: CASATRGEQYF. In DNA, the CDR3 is TGTGCCAGCGCGACTAGGGGCGAGCAGTACTTC.

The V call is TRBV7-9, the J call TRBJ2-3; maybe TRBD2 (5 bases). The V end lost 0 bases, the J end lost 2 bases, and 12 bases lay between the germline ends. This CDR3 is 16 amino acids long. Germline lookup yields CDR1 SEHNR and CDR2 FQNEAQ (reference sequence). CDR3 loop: CASSLAGEGPTDTQYF. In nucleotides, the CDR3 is TGTGCCAGCAGCTTAGCGGGAGAGGGCCCCACAGATACGCAGTATTTT.

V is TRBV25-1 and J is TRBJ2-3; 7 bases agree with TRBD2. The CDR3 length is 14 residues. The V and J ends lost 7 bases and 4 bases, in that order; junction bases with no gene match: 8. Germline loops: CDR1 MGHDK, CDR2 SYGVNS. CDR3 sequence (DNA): TGTGCCAGCAAGGGTGCTAGCGGCCCAGATACGCAGTATTTT. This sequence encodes CASKGASGPDTQYF.

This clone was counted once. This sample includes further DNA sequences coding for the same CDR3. The CDR3 coding sequence is TGCGCCAGCAGCTCCGGGGGTTCCTACGAGCAGTACTTC. This translates into CASSSGGSYEQYF. The chain recombines TRBV5-1 with TRBJ2-7; a weak D match, TRBD2 (6 bases). V shed 3 bases and J shed 1 base, with 8 bases lying between them. Germline V gene sequence: CDR1 SGHRS, CDR2 YFSETQ. This CDR3 has 13 amino acids.

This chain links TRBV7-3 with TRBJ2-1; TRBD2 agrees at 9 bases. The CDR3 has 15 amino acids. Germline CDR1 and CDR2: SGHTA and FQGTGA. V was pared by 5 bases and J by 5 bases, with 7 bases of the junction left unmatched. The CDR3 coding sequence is TGTGCCAGCAGCCGAGGGACTAGCCCACACAATGAGCAGTTCTTC. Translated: CASSRGTSPHNEQFF.

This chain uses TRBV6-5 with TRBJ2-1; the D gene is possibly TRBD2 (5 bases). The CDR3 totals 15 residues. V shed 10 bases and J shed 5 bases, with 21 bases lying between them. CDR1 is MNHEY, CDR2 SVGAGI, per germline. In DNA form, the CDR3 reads TGTGCCACCTCACCTCGGTTATCCGGGAACAATGAGCAGTTCTTC. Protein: CATSPRLSGNNEQFF.

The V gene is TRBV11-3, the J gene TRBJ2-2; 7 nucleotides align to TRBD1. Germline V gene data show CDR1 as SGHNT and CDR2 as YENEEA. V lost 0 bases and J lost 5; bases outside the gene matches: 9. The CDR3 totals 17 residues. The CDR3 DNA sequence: TGTGCCAGCAGCTTAGATAAGAGGGGGCGACGGACCGGGGAGCTGTTTTTT. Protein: CASSLDKRGRRTGELFF.

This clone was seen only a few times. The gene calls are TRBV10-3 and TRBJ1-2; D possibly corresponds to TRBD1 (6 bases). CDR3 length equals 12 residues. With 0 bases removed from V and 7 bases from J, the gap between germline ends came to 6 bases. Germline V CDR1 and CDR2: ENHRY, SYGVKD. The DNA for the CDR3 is TGTGCCATCAGTGAGTCGGGGGCTGGCTACACCTTC. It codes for CAISESGAGYTF.

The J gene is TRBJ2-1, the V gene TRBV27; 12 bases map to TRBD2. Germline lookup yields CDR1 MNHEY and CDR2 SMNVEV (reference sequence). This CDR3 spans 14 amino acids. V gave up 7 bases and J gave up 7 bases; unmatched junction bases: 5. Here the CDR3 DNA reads TGTGCCAGCAAGGAACTAGCGGGAGGTAATGAGCAGTTCTTC. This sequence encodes CASKELAGGNEQFF.

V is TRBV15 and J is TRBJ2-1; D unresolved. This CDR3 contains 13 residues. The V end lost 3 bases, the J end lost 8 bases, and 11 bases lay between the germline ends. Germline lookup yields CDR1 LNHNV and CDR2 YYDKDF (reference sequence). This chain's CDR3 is CATSRADSDEQFF. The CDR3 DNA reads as TGTGCCACCAGCAGGGCCGACTCCGATGAGCAGTTCTTC.

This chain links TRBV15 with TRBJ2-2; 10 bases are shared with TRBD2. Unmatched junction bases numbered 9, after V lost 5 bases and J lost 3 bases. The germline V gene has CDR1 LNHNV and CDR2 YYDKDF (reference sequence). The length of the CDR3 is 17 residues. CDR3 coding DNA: TGTGCCACCAGCGAGGAGCGGGAGGGCCGGGACACCGGGGAGCTGTTTTTT. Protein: CATSEEREGRDTGELFF.

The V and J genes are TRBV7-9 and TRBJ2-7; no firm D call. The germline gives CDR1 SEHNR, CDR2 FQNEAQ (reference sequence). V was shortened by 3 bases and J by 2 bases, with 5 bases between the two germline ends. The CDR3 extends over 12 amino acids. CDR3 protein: CASSFGPYEQYF. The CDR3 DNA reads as TGTGCCAGCAGCTTCGGTCCCTACGAGCAGTACTTC.

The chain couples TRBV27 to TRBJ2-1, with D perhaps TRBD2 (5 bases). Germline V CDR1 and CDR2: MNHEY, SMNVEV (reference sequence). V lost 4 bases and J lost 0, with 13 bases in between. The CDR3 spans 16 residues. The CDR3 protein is CASSSDGISSYNEQFF. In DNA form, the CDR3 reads TGTGCCAGCAGTTCTGACGGGATAAGCTCCTACAATGAGCAGTTCTTC.

Here the CDR3 reads CASSLARGLAGLSSYEQYF. The CDR3 DNA follows: TGTGCCAGCAGCTTAGCGAGGGGACTAGCGGGACTAAGCTCCTACGAGCAGTACTTC. The chain joins TRBV7-2 to TRBJ2-7; 13 bases map to TRBD2. The germline V gene has CDR1 SGHTA and CDR2 FQGNSA. The ends lost 0 bases at V and 0 bases at J; junction bases unmatched: 8. This CDR3 contains 19 residues.

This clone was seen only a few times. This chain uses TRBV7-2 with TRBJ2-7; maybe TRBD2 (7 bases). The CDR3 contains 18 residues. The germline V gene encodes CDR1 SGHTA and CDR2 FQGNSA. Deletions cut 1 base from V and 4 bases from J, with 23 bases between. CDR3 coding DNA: TGTGCCAGCAGCTTAGGGCCCCCTTTGGGGGAGGGGGTGTACGAGCAGTACTTC. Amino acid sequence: CASSLGPPLGEGVYEQYF.

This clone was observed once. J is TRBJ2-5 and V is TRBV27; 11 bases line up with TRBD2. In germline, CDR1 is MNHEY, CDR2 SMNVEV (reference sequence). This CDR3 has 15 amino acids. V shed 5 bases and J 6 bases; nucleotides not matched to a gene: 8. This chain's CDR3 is CASSIAGGPRKTQYF. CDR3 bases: TGTGCCAGCAGTATAGCGGGAGGGCCTAGGAAGACCCAGTACTTC.

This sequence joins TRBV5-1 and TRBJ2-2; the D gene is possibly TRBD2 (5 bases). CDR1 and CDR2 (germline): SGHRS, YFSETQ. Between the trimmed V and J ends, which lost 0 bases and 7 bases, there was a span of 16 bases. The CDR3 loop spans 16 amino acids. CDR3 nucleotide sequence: TGCGCCAGCAGCTTGGCCCACACTAGTTGGAACGGGGAGCTGTTTTTT. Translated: CASSLAHTSWNGELFF.

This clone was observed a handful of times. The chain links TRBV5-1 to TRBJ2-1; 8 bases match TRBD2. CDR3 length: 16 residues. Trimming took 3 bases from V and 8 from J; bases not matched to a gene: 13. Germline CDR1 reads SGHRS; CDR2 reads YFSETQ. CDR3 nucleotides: TGCGCCAGCAGCTCGCGGGGGGAGGGGGTTGACGATGAGCAGTTCTTC. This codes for CASSSRGEGVDDEQFF.

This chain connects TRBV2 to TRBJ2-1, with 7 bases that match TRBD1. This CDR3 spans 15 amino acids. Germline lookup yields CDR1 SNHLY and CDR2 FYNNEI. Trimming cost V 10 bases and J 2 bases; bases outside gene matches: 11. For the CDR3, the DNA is TGTGCCACCGGACTGGGGACAGACACCTACAATGAGCAGTTCTTC. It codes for CATGLGTDTYNEQFF.